Below, 8 T cell receptor beta chains from the same sample are listed, as sequenced in a study of spatial heterogeneity in lung cancer. Time point defined: sample taken at primary tumor resection. Unsorted whole RNA samples from tumor, nontumor lung or frozen PBMC were sequenced. A single record per CDR3 protein comes from TCRdb applying MiXCR to the 5' RACE reads. The sample has over 50,000 distinct CDR3 sequences, roughly 7.9% seen once. Sequenced here: PBMCs, sampled at surgery. These receptors came from a female donor with early-stage non-small cell lung cancer.

The sample holds many counts of this clonotype. The rearrangement uses TRBV5-1 and TRBJ2-6; D gene uncertain. The ends were cut back, 4 bases at V and 0 bases at J, with 5 bases in the middle. The CDR3 contains 14 residues. Per the germline V gene, CDR1 is SGHRS and CDR2 is YFSETQ. The DNA for the CDR3 is TGCGCCAGCAGCCCCCCCTCTGGGGCCAACGTCCTGACTTTC. Its protein is CASSPPSGANVLTF.

On this clonotype: A much larger clonotype is one base distant, so this may be a read error. This chain links TRBV7-3 with TRBJ1-5, with TRBD1 identical over 7 bases. Looked up from germline, CDR1 is SGHTA and CDR2 is FQGTGA. The CDR3 covers 17 residues. The CDR3 region has the DNA TGTACCAGCAGCTTCGACAGGGAGGAGCGGGGCAATCAGCCCCAGCATTTT. Translation: CTSSFDREERGNQPQHF.

This clonotype was counted only a few times. The chain combines TRBV9 with TRBJ2-1; the D gene could be TRBD1 or TRBD2 (5 bases each). Trimming took off 4 bases at V and 10 bases at J, with 18 bases between the two ends. The CDR3 extends over 14 amino acids. From germline, CDR1 is SGDLS and CDR2 YYNGEE. CDR3 sequence reads: CASSPRGRTGEQFF. The CDR3, as DNA: TGTGCCAGCAGCCCGAGGGGACGAACGGGAGAGCAGTTCTTC.

This clonotype showed up many times. This chain connects TRBV12-3 or TRBV12-4 to TRBJ2-7; no clear D gene. CDR3 size: 12 residues. Trimming stripped 7 bases from V and 2 bases from J, with 9 bases between. CDR3 amino acids: CASNKTPYEQYF. CDR3 nucleotides: TGTGCCAGCAATAAGACCCCCTACGAGCAGTACTTC.

This clonotype was seen more than once but under ten times. This chain links TRBV11-2 with TRBJ2-4; no reliable D call. V lost 1 base and J 8 bases, leaving 9 bases between the germline ends. The CDR3 sequence is 13 residues long. Germline CDR1 and CDR2: SGHAT and FQNNGV. The CDR3 protein is CASSLGLMDIQYF. The CDR3 nucleotides are TGTGCCAGCAGCTTAGGGCTGATGGACATTCAGTACTTC.

This clonotype was counted many times. V and J are TRBV28 and TRBJ1-6; no clear D gene. The V end was cut by 11 bases, the J end by 6 bases, with 11 bases between. CDR1 and CDR2 (germline): MDHEN, SYDVKM. CDR3 size: 12 residues. The CDR3 nucleotides are TGTGCCGGTCAGATCTCTAATTCACCCCTCCACTTT. This codes for CAGQISNSPLHF.

The V and J genes are TRBV12-3 or TRBV12-4 and TRBJ2-5; D is ambiguous. Trimming left V 7 bases short and J 2 bases short, with 11 bases between. The CDR3 totals 13 residues. The CDR3 protein is CASTLRSQETQYF. The CDR3 DNA reads TGTGCCAGCACCCTTAGGTCTCAAGAGACCCAGTACTTC.

This clonotype was detected many times. The chain has TRBV24-1 and TRBJ2-1; TRBD2 matches 9 bases. The CDR3 sequence is 16 residues long. Germline values: CDR1 KGHDR, CDR2 SFDVKD. V shed 4 bases and J 6 bases; nucleotides not matched to a gene: 9. The CDR3 region has the DNA TGTGCCACCAGTGAGTTAGCGGGAGTAAAGGTCAATGAGCAGTTCTTC. As protein: CATSELAGVKVNEQFF.